The sequence of this T cell receptor (beta chain) was determined in a study of control samples from healthy donors and cancer patients. Assay: immunoSEQ multiplex PCR; the TCRdb copy retains only in-frame clones and omits some. There are about 180,000 clones in the sample; around 90% occur only once, and approximately 1.4% lies in the top ten. V lost 2 bases, J lost 2 bases, and 8 bases lay in between. The germline gives CDR1 SEHNR, CDR2 FQNEAQ (reference sequence). This CDR3 comprises 14 residues. Sequenced: blood. The TCR was taken from a woman between 45 and 65 years old in good health. V gene TRBV7-9 combines with J gene TRBJ2-3; D is ambiguous. The CDR3, as DNA: TGTGCCAGCAGCTTAACGACTGACACAGATACGCAGTATTTT. Translating it yields CASSLTTDTDTQYF.